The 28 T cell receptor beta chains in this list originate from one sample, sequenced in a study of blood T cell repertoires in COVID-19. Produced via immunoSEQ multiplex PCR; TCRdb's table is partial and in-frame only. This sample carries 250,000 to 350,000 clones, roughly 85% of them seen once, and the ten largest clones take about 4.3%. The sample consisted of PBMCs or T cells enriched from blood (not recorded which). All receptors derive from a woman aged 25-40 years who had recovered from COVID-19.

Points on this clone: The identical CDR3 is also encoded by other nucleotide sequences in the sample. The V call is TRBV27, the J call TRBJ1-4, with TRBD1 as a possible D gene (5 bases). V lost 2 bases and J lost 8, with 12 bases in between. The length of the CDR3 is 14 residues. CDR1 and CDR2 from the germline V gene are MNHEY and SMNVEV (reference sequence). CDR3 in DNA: TGTGCCAGCAGTTTAGGGGGGAGAAGGGAAAAACTGTTTTTT. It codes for CASSLGGRREKLFF.

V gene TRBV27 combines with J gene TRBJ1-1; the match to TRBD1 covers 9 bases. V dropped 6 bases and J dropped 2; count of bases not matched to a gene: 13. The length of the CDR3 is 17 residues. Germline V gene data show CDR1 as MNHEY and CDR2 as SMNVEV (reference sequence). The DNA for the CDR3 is TGTGCCAGCAGCCCGGGGACAGGGAGAAAGGGAAACACTGAAGCTTTCTTT. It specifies CASSPGTGRKGNTEAFF.

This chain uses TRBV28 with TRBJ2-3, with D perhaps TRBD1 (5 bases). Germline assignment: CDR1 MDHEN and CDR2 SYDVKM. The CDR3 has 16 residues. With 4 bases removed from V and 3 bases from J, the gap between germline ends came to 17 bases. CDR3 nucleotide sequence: TGTGCCAGCAGTTCCAGCAGGGATCTTGGGACAGATACGCAGTATTTT. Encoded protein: CASSSSRDLGTDTQYF.

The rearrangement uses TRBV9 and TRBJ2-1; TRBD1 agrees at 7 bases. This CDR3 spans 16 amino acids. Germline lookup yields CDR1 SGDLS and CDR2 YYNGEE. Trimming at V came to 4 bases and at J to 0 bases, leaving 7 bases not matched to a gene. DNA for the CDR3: TGTGCCAGCAGCCATACTCGGACAGGCTCCTACAATGAGCAGTTCTTC. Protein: CASSHTRTGSYNEQFF.

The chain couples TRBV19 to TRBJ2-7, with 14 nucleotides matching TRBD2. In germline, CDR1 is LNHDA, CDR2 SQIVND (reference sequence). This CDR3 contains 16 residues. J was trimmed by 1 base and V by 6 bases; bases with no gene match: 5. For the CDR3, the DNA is TGTGCCAGTAGCAGCTGGACTAGCGGGGGGTCCTACGAGCAGTACTTC. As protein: CASSSWTSGGSYEQYF.

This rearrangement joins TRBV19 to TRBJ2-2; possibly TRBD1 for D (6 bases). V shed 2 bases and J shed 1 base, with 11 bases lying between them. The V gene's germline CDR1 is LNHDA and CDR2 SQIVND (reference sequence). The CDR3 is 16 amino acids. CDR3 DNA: TGTGCCAGTAGTATACCCAGGGGAAAGAACACCGGGGAGCTGTTTTTT. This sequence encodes CASSIPRGKNTGELFF.

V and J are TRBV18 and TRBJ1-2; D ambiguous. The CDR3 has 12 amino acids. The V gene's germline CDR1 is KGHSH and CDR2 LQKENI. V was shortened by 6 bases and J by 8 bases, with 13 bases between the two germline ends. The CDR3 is CASSPRQGGYTF. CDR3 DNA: TGTGCCAGCTCGCCGAGACAAGGCGGCTACACCTTC.

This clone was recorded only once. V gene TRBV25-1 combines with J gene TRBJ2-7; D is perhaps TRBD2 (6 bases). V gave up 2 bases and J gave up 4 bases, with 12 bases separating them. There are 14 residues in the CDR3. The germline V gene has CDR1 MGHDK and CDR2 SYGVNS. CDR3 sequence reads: CASSERGGWYEQYF. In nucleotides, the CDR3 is TGTGCCAGCAGTGAAAGAGGAGGGTGGTACGAGCAGTACTTC.

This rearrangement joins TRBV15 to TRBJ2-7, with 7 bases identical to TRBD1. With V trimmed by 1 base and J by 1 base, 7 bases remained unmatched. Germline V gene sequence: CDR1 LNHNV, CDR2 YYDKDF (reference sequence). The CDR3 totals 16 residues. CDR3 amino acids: CATSRGANRGSYEQYF. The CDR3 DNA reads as TGTGCCACCAGCAGAGGGGCCAACAGGGGTTCCTACGAGCAGTACTTC.

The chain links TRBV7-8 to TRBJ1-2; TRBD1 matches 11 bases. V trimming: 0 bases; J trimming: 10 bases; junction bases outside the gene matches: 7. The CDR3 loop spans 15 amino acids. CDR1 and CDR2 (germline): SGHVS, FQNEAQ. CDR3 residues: CASSLALDRGLYYTF. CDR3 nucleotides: TGTGCCAGCAGCTTAGCGTTGGACAGGGGGCTATACTACACCTTC.

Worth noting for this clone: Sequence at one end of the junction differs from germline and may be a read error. CDR3 nucleotide sequence: TGTGCCAGTTCACGATTTAGTCAGGAAACCAAAAACATTCAGTACTTC. This sequence encodes CASSRFSQETKNIQYF. The rearrangement joins TRBV18 to TRBJ2-4, with D unresolved. This CDR3 is 16 amino acids long. Germline assignment: CDR1 KGHSH and CDR2 LQKENI.

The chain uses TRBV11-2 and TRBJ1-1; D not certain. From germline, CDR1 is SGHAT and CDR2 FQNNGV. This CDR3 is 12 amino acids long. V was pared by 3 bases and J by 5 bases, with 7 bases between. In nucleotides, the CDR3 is TGTGCCAGCAGCTTTTCGTTGACTGAAGCTTTCTTT. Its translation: CASSFSLTEAFF.

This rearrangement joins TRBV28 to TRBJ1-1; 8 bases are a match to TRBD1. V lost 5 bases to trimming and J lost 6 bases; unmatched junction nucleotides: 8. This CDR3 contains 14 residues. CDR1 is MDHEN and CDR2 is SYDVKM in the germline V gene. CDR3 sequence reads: CASSTYPGQAEAFF. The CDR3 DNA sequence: TGTGCCAGCAGTACTTACCCGGGACAGGCTGAAGCTTTCTTT. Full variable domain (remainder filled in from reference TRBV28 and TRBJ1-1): DVKVTQSSRYLVKRTGEKVFLECVQDMDHENMFWYRQDPGLGLRLIYFSYDVKMKEKGDIPEGYSVSREKKERFSLILESASTNQTSMYLCASSTYPGQAEAFFGQGTRLTVV.

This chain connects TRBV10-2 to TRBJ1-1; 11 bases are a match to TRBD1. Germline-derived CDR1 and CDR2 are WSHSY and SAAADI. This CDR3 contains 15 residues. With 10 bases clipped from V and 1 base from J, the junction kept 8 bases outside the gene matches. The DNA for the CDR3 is TGCGCCACCCGGACAGGGGGCGGGAGGAACACTGAAGCTTTCTTT. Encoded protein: CATRTGGGRNTEAFF.

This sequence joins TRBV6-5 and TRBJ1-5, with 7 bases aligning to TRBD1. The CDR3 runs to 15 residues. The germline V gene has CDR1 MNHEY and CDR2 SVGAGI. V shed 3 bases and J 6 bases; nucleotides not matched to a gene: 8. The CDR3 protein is CASSYDQGGGQPQHF. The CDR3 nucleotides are TGTGCCAGCAGTTATGACCAGGGGGGCGGTCAGCCCCAGCATTTT.

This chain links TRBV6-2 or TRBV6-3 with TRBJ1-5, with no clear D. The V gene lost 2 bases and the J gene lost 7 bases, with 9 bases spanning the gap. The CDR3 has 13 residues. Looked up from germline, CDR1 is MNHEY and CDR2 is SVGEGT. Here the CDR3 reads CASSYLRVQPQHF. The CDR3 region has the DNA TGTGCCAGCAGTTACCTGAGGGTGCAGCCCCAGCATTTT.

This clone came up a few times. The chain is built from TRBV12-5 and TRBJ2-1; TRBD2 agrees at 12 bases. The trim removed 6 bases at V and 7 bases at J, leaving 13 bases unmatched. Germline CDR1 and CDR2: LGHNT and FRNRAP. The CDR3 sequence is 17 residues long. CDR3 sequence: CASGPTSRTSGVNEQFF. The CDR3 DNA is TGTGCTAGTGGCCCGACTTCTCGGACTAGCGGGGTTAATGAGCAGTTCTTC.

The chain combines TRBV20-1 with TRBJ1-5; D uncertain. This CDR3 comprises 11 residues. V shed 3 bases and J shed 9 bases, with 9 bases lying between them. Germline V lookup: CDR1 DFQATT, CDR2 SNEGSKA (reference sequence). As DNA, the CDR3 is TGCAGTGCTAGTCCTGGGCGGCCCCAGCATTTT. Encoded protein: CSASPGRPQHF.

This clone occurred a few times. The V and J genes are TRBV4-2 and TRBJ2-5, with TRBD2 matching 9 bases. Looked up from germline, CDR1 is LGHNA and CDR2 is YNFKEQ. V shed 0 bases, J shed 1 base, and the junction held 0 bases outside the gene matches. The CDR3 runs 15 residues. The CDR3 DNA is TGTGCCAGCAGCCAAGAGCGGGAGGGCCAAGAGACCCAGTACTTC. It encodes CASSQEREGQETQYF.

CDR3 protein: CASSLDRQQETQYF. The CDR3, as DNA: TGTGCCAGCAGCCTAGACAGACAGCAAGAGACCCAGTACTTC. The chain links TRBV7-9 to TRBJ2-5; tentative D call: TRBD1 (5 bases). CDR3 length: 14 amino acids. Germline values: CDR1 SEHNR, CDR2 FQNEAQ (reference sequence). V lost 5 bases and J 2 bases, leaving 12 bases between the germline ends. The whole variable domain, filled in from reference TRBV7-9 and TRBJ2-5, reads DTGVSQNPRHKITKRGQNVTFRCDPISEHNRLYWYRQTLGQGPEFLTYFQNEAQLEKSRLLSDRFSAERPKGSFSTLEIQRTEQGDSAMYLCASSLDRQQETQYFGPGTRLLVL.

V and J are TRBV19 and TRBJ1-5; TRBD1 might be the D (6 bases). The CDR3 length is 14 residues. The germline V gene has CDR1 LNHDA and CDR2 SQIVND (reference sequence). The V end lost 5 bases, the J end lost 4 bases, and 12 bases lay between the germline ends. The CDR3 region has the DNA TGTGCCAGTAGTCGGACAGTCTATAATCAGCCCCAGCATTTT. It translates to CASSRTVYNQPQHF.

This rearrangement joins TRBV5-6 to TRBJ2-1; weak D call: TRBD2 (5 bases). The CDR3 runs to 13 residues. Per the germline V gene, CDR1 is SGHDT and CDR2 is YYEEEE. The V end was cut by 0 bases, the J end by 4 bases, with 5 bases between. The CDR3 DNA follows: TGTGCCAGCAGCTTGGGCGGGTACAATGAGCAGTTCTTC. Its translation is CASSLGGYNEQFF.

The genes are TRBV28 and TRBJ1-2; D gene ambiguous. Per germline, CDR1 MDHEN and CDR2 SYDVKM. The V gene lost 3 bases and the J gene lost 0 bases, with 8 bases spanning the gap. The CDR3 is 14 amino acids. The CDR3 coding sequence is TGTGCCAGCAGTTTTTTGATAGCTAACTATGGCTACACCTTC. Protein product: CASSFLIANYGYTF.

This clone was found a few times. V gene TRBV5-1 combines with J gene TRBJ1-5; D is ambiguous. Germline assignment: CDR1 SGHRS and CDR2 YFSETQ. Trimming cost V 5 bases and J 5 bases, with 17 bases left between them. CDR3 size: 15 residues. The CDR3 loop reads CASSPDGEGYQPQHF. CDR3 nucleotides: TGCGCCAGCAGTCCGGACGGGGAAGGGTATCAGCCCCAGCATTTT.

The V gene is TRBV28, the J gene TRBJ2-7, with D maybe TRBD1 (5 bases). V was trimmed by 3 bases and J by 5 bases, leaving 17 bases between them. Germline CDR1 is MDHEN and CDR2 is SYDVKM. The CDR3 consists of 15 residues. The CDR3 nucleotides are TGTGCCAGCAGTTTTCGATCCGGCAGGGTCAACGAGCAGTACTTC. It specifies CASSFRSGRVNEQYF.

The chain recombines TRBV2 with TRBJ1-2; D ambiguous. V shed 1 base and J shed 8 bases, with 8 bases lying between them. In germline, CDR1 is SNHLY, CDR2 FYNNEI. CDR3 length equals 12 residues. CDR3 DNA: TGTGCCAGCAGTGAAGTGAGGCGGGGCTACACCTTC. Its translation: CASSEVRRGYTF.

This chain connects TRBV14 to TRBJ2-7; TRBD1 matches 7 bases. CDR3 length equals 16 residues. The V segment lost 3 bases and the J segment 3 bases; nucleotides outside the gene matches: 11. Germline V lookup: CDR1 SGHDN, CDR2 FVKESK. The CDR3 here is CASSHTFSDRYYEQYF. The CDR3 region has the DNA TGTGCCAGCAGCCACACCTTCTCGGACAGGTACTACGAGCAGTACTTC.

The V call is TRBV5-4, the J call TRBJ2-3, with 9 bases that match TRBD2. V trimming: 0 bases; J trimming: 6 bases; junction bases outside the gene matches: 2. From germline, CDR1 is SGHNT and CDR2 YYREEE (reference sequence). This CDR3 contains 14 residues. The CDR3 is CASSLVAGEDTQYF. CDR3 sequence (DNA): TGTGCCAGCAGCTTGGTAGCGGGAGAGGATACGCAGTATTTT.